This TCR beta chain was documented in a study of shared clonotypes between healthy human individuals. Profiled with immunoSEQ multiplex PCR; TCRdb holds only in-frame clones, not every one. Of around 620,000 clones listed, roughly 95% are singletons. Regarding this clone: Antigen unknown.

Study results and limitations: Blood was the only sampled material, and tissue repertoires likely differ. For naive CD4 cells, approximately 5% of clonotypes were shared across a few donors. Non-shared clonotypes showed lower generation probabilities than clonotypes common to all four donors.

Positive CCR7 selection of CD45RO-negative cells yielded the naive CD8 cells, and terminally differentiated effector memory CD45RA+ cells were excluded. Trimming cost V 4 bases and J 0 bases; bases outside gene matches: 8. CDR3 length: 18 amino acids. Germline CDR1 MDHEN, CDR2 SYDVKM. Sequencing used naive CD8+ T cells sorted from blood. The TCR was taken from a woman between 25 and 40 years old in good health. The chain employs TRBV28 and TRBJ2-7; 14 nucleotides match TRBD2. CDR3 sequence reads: CASSSRTSGRSYSYEQYF. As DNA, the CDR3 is TGTGCCAGCAGTTCTCGGACTAGCGGGAGGTCGTACTCCTACGAGCAGTACTTC.